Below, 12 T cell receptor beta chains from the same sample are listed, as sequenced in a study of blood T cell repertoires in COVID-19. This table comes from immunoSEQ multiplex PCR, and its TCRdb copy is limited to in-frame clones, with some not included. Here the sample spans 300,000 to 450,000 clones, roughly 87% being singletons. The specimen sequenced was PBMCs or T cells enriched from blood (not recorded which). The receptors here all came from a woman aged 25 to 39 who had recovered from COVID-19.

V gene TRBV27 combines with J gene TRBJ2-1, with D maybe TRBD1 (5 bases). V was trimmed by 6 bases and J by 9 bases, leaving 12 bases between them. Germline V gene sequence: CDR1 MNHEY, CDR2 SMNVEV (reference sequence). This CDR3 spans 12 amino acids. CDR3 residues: CASRPGIAEQFF. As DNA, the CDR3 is TGTGCCAGCAGACCAGGGATAGCTGAGCAGTTCTTC.

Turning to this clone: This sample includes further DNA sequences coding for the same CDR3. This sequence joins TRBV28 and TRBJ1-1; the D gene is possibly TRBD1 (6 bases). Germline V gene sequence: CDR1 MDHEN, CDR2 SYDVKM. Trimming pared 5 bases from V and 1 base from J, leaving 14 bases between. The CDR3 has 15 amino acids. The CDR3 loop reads CASSLGGAGNTEAFF. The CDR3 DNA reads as TGTGCCAGCAGTCTCGGGGGGGCAGGGAACACTGAAGCTTTCTTT.

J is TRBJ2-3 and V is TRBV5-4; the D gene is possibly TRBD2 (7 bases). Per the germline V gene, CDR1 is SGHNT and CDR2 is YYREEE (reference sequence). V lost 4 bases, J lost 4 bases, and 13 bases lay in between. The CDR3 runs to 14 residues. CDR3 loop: CASSPGAGADTQYF. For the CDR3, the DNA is TGTGCCAGCAGCCCGGGGGCGGGGGCAGATACGCAGTATTTT.

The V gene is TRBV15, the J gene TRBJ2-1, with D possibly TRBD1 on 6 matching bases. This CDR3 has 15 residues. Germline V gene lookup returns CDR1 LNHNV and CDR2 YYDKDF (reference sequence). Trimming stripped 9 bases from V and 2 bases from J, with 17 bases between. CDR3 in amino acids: CATKQGQTTYNEQFF. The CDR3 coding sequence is TGTGCCACTAAGCAGGGACAAACAACCTACAATGAGCAGTTCTTC.

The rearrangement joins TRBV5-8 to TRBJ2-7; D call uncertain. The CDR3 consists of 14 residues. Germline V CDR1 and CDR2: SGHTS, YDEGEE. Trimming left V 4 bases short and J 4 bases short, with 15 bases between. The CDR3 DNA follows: TGTGCCAGCAGCCTCCAAGCGAGAGCTTACGAGCAGTACTTC. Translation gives CASSLQARAYEQYF.

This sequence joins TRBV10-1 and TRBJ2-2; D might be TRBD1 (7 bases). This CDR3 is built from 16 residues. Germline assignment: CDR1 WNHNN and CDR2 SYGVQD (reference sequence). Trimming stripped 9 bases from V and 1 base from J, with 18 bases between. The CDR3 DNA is TGCGCCAGAAGAGCCTCCAGGGGGGAGAACACCGGGGAGCTGTTTTTT. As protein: CARRASRGENTGELFF.

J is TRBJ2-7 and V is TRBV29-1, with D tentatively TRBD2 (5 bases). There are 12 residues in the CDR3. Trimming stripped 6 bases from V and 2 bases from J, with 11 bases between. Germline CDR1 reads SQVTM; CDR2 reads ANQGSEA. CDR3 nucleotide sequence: TGCAGCGTGACCGACGGGACCTACGAGCAGTACTTC. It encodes CSVTDGTYEQYF.

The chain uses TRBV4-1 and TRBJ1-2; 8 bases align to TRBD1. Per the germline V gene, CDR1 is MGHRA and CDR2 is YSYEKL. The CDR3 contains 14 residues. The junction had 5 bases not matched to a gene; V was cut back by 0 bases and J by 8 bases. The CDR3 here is CASSQETRGLGYTF. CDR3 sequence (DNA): TGCGCCAGCAGCCAAGAGACCAGGGGGCTCGGCTACACCTTC.

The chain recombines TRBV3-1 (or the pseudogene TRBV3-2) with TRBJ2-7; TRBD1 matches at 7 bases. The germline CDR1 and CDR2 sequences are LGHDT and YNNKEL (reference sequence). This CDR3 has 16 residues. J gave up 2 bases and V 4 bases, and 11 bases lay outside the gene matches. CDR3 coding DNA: TGTGCCAGCAGCCGGACCCCGACAGGGACACCCTACGAGCAGTACTTC. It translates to CASSRTPTGTPYEQYF.

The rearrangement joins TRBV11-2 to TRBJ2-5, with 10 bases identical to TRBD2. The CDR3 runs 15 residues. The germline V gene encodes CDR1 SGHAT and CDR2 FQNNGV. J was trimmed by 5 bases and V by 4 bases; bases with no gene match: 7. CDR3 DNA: TGTGCCAGCAGCTGGTTGACTAGCGGGTGGGAGACCCAGTACTTC. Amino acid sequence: CASSWLTSGWETQYF.

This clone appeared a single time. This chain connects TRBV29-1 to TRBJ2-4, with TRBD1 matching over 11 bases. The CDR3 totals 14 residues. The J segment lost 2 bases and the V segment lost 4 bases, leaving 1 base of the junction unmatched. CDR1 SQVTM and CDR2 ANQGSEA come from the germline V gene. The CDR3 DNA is TGCAGCGTTGGGGACAGGGGGACCAAAAACATTCAGTACTTC. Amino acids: CSVGDRGTKNIQYF.

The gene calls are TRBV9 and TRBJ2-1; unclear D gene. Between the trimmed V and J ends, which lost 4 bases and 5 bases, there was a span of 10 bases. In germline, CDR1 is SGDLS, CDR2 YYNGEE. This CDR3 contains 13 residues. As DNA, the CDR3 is TGTGCCAGCAGCCCCGCTAGTCACAATGAGCAGTTCTTC. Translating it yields CASSPASHNEQFF. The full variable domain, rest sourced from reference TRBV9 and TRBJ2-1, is DSGVTQTPKHLITATGQRVTLRCSPRSGDLSVYWYQQSLDQGLQFLIQYYNGEERAKGNILERFSAQQFPDLHSELNLSSLELGDSALYFCASSPASHNEQFFGPGTRLTVL.